This T cell receptor beta chain was obtained from a study of cytomegalovirus exposure and HLA in healthy donors. Background on the study: Earlier work reported about 110 million unique TCR beta sequences from approximately 180 million T cells. Study-wide results and caveats: Most TCR sequences proved rare, with some public TCRs found in many donors.

With 4 bases clipped from V and 8 bases from J, the junction kept 7 bases outside the gene matches. This CDR3 region has 14 residues. Germline CDR1 MNHEY, CDR2 SVGAGI. Amplification used 60 Vbeta primers and 13 Jbeta primers. Profiling relied on immunoSEQ multiplex PCR, and the TCRdb table lists in-frame clones only, not all of them. This sample's table reports roughly 120,000 clones. A note on this clone: No antigen is known for it.

Sequenced material: PBMCs. The source is a man in his thirties or forties in good health and CMV-seronegative. The chain joins TRBV6-5 to TRBJ2-1, with 8 bases identical to TRBD2. CDR3 sequence (DNA): TGTGCCAGCAGTTCCTTCCCTAGCGGGCATGAGCAGTTCTTC. This encodes CASSSFPSGHEQFF.